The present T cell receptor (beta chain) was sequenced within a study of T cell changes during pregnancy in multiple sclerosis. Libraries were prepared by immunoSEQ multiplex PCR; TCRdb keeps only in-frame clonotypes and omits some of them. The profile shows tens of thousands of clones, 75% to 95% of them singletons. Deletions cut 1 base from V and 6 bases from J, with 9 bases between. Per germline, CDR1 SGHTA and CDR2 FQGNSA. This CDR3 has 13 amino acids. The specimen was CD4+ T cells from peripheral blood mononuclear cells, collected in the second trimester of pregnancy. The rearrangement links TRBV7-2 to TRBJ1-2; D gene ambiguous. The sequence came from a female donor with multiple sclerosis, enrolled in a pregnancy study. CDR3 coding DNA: TGTGCCAGCAGCTTAGGGCGGGGAAATGGCTACACCTTC. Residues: CASSLGRGNGYTF.